Below, 21 T cell receptor beta chains from the same sample are listed, as sequenced in a study of metastatic and nonmetastatic thyroid tumors (dated by TCRdb to about 2020). No treatment had been received by any patient before thyroid surgery. Library prep was done by PCR. The sequencer listed for this sample is Illumina HiSeq 4000. TCRdb itself trimmed the public reads at Q25 with fastp, ran MiXCR and retained productive beta chains. This sample has about 34,000 clones in its table, and roughly 17% of those were observed once. Clones ranked in the top ten supply about 3.4% of the sample. Sequenced: blood. These receptors were collected from a female donor with papillary thyroid cancer or a benign thyroid nodule (not recorded which). Some clones in this sample may be carry-over from other donors' samples.

The table lists this clone with many counts. The chain carries TRBV12-3 or TRBV12-4 and TRBJ2-1, with TRBD2 identical over 7 bases. V lost 7 bases, J lost 7 bases, and 4 bases stayed unmatched. The CDR3 has 12 amino acids. The CDR3 is CASNLGGNEQFF. The CDR3 DNA reads TGTGCCAGCAATCTCGGGGGGAATGAGCAGTTCTTC.

This clone was counted at least ten times. The CDR3 bases are TGCAGTGCTAAGGTGAATAGTGGTCCGGAGACCCAGTACTTC. This codes for CSAKVNSGPETQYF. V gene TRBV20-1 combines with J gene TRBJ2-5, with D uncertain. The CDR3 contains 14 residues. With 4 bases removed from V and 5 bases from J, the gap between germline ends came to 17 bases. Germline V gives CDR1 DFQATT, CDR2 SNEGSKA (reference sequence).

In this sample, this clone turned up a few times. The chain recombines TRBV28 with TRBJ2-6, with D perhaps matching TRBD1 (5 bases). Deletions cut 8 bases from V and 2 bases from J, with 13 bases between. The length of the CDR3 is 15 residues. In germline, CDR1 is MDHEN, CDR2 SYDVKM. CDR3: CASWGNSPGANVLTF. As DNA, the CDR3 is TGTGCCAGCTGGGGCAATTCTCCTGGGGCCAACGTCCTGACTTTC.

This clone was detected once. The chain is built from TRBV7-9 and TRBJ2-7; D is unclear. The CDR3 sequence is 15 residues long. Trimming stripped 3 bases from V and 0 bases from J, with 12 bases between. Germline loops: CDR1 SEHNR, CDR2 FQNEAQ (reference sequence). DNA of the CDR3: TGTGCCAGCAGCTTCGGCCCTAAGAGCTCCTACGAGCAGTACTTC. It translates to CASSFGPKSSYEQYF.

There are many counts of this clone. J is TRBJ2-1 and V is TRBV29-1; 14 bases map to TRBD2. With 2 bases clipped from V and 9 bases from J, the junction kept 3 bases outside the gene matches. The CDR3 loop spans 14 amino acids. Per the germline V gene, CDR1 is SQVTM and CDR2 is ANQGSEA. The chain's CDR3 is CSVERGLAGAEQFF. Written as DNA, the CDR3 is TGCAGCGTTGAAAGGGGACTAGCGGGAGCTGAGCAGTTCTTC.

Notes on this clone: An end of the junction differs from the germline gene, which may be a read error. This CDR3 is also generated by other DNA sequences in the sample. The genes are TRBV12-3 or TRBV12-4 and TRBJ1-2, with 10 bases that match TRBD1. The CDR3 runs to 17 residues. This CDR3 reads CASSPHPGTGVNHGYTF. The CDR3 DNA sequence: TGTGCCAGCAGTCCACATCCAGGGACAGGGGTTAACCATGGCTACACCTTC.

Of note for this clone: One base away lies a much larger clone, so this may be a sequencing read error. The rearrangement uses TRBV29-1 and TRBJ2-3; D is possibly TRBD1 (6 bases). V was pared by 6 bases and J by 2 bases, with 15 bases between. Germline V lookup: CDR1 SQVTM, CDR2 ANQGSEA. The CDR3 sequence is 14 residues long. The CDR3 loop reads CSVERQVLTDTQYF. The CDR3 coding sequence is TGCAGCGTAGAGAGACAGGTCCTCACAGATACGCAGTATTTT.

This clone was seen a handful of times. V and J are TRBV19 and TRBJ2-2; no firm D call. In germline, CDR1 is LNHDA, CDR2 SQIVND (reference sequence). The CDR3 loop spans 13 amino acids. CDR3 sequence: CVHSGFVTGELFF. In DNA, the CDR3 is TGTGTCCATTCCGGCTTTGTAACCGGGGAGCTGTTTTTT.

The chain is built from TRBV4-2 and TRBJ2-7; D possibly corresponds to TRBD2 (5 bases). Per the germline V gene, CDR1 is LGHNA and CDR2 is YNFKEQ. The V and J ends lost 1 base and 0 bases respectively, with 13 bases between them. CDR3 size: 16 residues. CDR3 nucleotide sequence: TGTGCCAGCAGCCAAGTGTTCGGGGAAAGCTCCTACGAGCAGTACTTC. This translates into CASSQVFGESSYEQYF.

This clone was seen many times. The V and J genes are TRBV5-6 and TRBJ2-7, with 10 nucleotides matching TRBD2. The CDR3 has 15 amino acids. The V gene end was trimmed by 5 bases and the J gene end by 0 bases; junction bases not matched to a gene: 5. Germline V gives CDR1 SGHDT, CDR2 YYEEEE. The CDR3 DNA sequence: TGTGCCAGCAGTCCAAGACTAGCGGGCTCCTACGAGCAGTACTTC. Translation gives CASSPRLAGSYEQYF.

This clone was recorded many times. The chain combines TRBV29-1 with TRBJ1-3, with D hard to call. Germline CDR1 and CDR2: SQVTM and ANQGSEA. Trimming removed 5 bases from V and 0 bases from J, with 5 bases in between. The length of the CDR3 is 12 residues. In DNA, the CDR3 is TGCAGCGTTATGGCCTCTGGAAACACCATATATTTT. Amino acids: CSVMASGNTIYF.

This clone appeared many times. The gene calls are TRBV6-1 and TRBJ2-4, with D perhaps given as TRBD1 or TRBD2 (5 bases each). V was pared by 9 bases and J by 6 bases, with 15 bases between. Germline V gives CDR1 MNHNS, CDR2 SASEGT. There are 13 residues in the CDR3. The CDR3 sequence is CASARDEVNIQYF. The CDR3 coding sequence is TGTGCCAGTGCCCGGGACGAGGTAAACATTCAGTACTTC.

In DNA, the CDR3 is TGTGCCAGCAGTGAAGCGCTAGAAGTGCTAGCGGTACGTCAATTGGCCCAGTACTTC. Its protein product is CASSEALEVLAVRQLAQYF. The chain employs TRBV2 and TRBJ2-5; 7 bases agree with TRBD2. The J segment lost 9 bases and the V segment lost 0 bases, leaving 22 bases of the junction unmatched. The CDR3 runs 19 residues. Germline lookup yields CDR1 SNHLY and CDR2 FYNNEI.

This clone was detected ten times or more. The chain links TRBV29-1 to TRBJ2-7; no definite D call. Trimming took off 0 bases at V and 4 bases at J, with 4 bases between the two ends. This CDR3 comprises 11 residues. Germline V CDR1 and CDR2: SQVTM, ANQGSEA. This chain's CDR3 is CSVEDTYEQYF. CDR3 bases: TGCAGCGTTGAAGATACTTACGAGCAGTACTTC.

This chain links TRBV6-1 with TRBJ1-3, with a tentative D call TRBD1 (6 bases). Germline-derived CDR1 and CDR2 are MNHNS and SASEGT. The length of the CDR3 is 16 residues. Trimming stripped 3 bases from V and 4 bases from J, with 16 bases between. The CDR3 DNA sequence: TGTGCCAGCAGTGAGGCGGGGGGCAGGTCGGGAAACACCATATATTTT. It encodes CASSEAGGRSGNTIYF.

This clone was recorded many times. The chain uses TRBV4-1 and TRBJ1-5; no firm D call. The CDR3 covers 17 residues. The germline V gene has CDR1 MGHRA and CDR2 YSYEKL. V dropped 0 bases and J dropped 3 bases, with 15 bases sitting between them. In nucleotides, the CDR3 is TGCGCCAGCAGCCAAGAATTGCTGGGAGGGTCCAATCAGCCCCAGCATTTT. Its protein is CASSQELLGGSNQPQHF.

This clone has a count of ten or more. The V call is TRBV4-2, the J call TRBJ1-1; D unresolved. Per germline, CDR1 LGHNA and CDR2 YNFKEQ. The CDR3 spans 18 residues. Trimming took off 2 bases at V and 2 bases at J, with 21 bases between the two ends. The CDR3 bases are TGTGCCAGCAGCCAAACTCCCCCCAAAACGGACGGTAACACTGAAGCTTTCTTT. The encoded protein is CASSQTPPKTDGNTEAFF.

The chain joins TRBV5-1 to TRBJ2-2; D unclear. The germline gives CDR1 SGHRS, CDR2 YFSETQ. The V end was cut by 3 bases, the J end by 0 bases, with 3 bases between. CDR3 length: 13 residues. DNA for the CDR3: TGCGCCAGCAGCTCCTCGAACACCGGGGAGCTGTTTTTT. As protein: CASSSSNTGELFF.

There are many counts of this clone. Other nucleotide sequences from this sample produce the same CDR3. This chain's CDR3 is CASSEAGGTTDTQYF. Here the CDR3 DNA reads TGTGCCAGCAGCGAAGCGGGAGGGACCACAGATACGCAGTATTTT. The rearrangement links TRBV9 to TRBJ2-3; TRBD2 matches 10 bases. Germline CDR1 reads SGDLS; CDR2 reads YYNGEE. Trimming at V came to 3 bases and at J to 2 bases, leaving 3 bases not matched to a gene. The CDR3 consists of 15 residues. The full variable domain, with the rest looked up from reference TRBV9 and TRBJ2-3, is DSGVTQTPKHLITATGQRVTLRCSPRSGDLSVYWYQQSLDQGLQFLIQYYNGEERAKGNILERFSAQQFPDLHSELNLSSLELGDSALYFCASSEAGGTTDTQYFGPGTRLTVL.

The J gene is TRBJ1-5, the V gene TRBV20-1; 10 bases align to TRBD1. The trim removed 5 bases at V and 6 bases at J, leaving 1 base unmatched. The CDR3 runs to 12 residues. Germline CDR1 and CDR2: DFQATT and SNEGSKA (reference sequence). CDR3 loop: CSAWDRGQPQHF. The CDR3 DNA reads as TGCAGTGCTTGGGACAGGGGTCAGCCCCAGCATTTT.

In this sample, this clone turned up many times. V usage is TRBV9 and J usage is TRBJ1-2, with D hard to call. V was pared by 3 bases and J by 8 bases, with 11 bases between. CDR1 SGDLS and CDR2 YYNGEE come from the germline V gene. The CDR3 contains 12 residues. The CDR3 bases are TGTGCCAGCAGCGGGGGTTCAGAGGGCTACACCTTC. It yields the protein CASSGGSEGYTF.